The subject of this entry is one TCR beta chain. Data came from immunoSEQ multiplex PCR; TCRdb stores just in-frame clones and leaves some out. The table has around 180,000 clones, around 88% seen once. The CDR3 covers 15 residues. The ends lost 2 bases at V and 2 bases at J; junction bases unmatched: 2. In germline, CDR1 is SGHDN, CDR2 FVKESK. This specimen comes from a study of control samples from healthy donors and cancer patients. This TCR was sampled from a woman aged 30 to 39 in good health. Source material: blood. The chain employs TRBV14 and TRBJ2-1; the match to TRBD2 covers 8 bases. In nucleotides, the CDR3 is TGTGCCAGCAGCCAACTTAGCGGGACCTACAATGAGCAGTTCTTC. Translating it yields CASSQLSGTYNEQFF.